This TCR beta chain is from a study of radiotherapy plus CTLA-4 blockade in lung cancer. General study points: There was expansion of tumor-derived TCR clones in blood after radiotherapy plus ipilimumab.

Libraries were prepared by immunoSEQ multiplex PCR; TCRdb keeps only in-frame clonotypes and omits some of them. This sample has roughly 57,000 clones, with just under 85% found just once. Remarks on this clone: What it binds is unknown.

The study treated chemo-refractory metastatic non-small-cell lung cancer patients with focal radiation plus ipilimumab CTLA-4 blockade. The V and J ends lost 5 bases and 4 bases, in that order; junction bases with no gene match: 8. This CDR3 spans 14 amino acids. From germline, CDR1 is SGHRS and CDR2 YFSETQ. This rearrangement joins TRBV5-1 to TRBJ1-1, with 7 bases aligning to TRBD1. The sample in question was peripheral blood, obtained from a patient treated with radiotherapy plus ipilimumab. This TCR derives from a human donor with non-small cell lung cancer whose response to radiotherapy plus ipilimumab could not be evaluated. The CDR3 spells CASSYDREGTEAFF. The CDR3 coding sequence is TGCGCCAGCAGTTATGACAGGGAAGGCACTGAAGCTTTCTTT.